What follows are 27 T cell receptor beta chains derived from one specimen sequenced in a study of blood T cell repertoires in COVID-19. Measured with immunoSEQ multiplex PCR; TCRdb has only the in-frame clones, and not every one. Of a few hundred thousand clones in the sample, 80% to 90% were seen once. Sequencing input: PBMCs or T cells enriched from blood (not recorded which). The receptors stem from a man aged 30 to 45 who had recovered from COVID-19.

The chain recombines TRBV5-1 with TRBJ1-1; D is undetermined. Germline CDR1 and CDR2: SGHRS and YFSETQ. CDR3 size: 15 residues. Trimming took 3 bases from V and 0 from J, leaving 12 bases between them. The chain's CDR3 is CASSSRTGMNTEAFF. DNA for the CDR3: TGCGCCAGCAGCTCACGGACGGGAATGAACACTGAAGCTTTCTTT. Together with reference TRBV5-1 and TRBJ1-1, the CDR3 gives the full variable domain: KAGVTQTPRYLIKTRGQQVTLSCSPISGHRSVSWYQQTPGQGLQFLFEYFSETQRNKGNFPGRFSGRQFSNSRSEMNVSTLELGDSALYLCASSSRTGMNTEAFFGQGTRLTVV.

The CDR3 nucleotides read TGTGCCACCAGTGACCGGCCCGGGTACCAAGAGACCCAGTACTTC. Its translation is CATSDRPGYQETQYF. The chain is built from TRBV24-1 and TRBJ2-5, with D uncertain. This CDR3 is built from 15 residues. Trimming pared 4 bases from V and 0 bases from J, leaving 11 bases between. Looked up from germline, CDR1 is KGHDR and CDR2 is SFDVKD.

This rearrangement joins TRBV6-5 to TRBJ2-7; D is unclear. V shed 4 bases and J shed 0 bases, with 16 bases lying between them. Germline V gene data show CDR1 as MNHEY and CDR2 as SVGAGI. The CDR3 is made up of 16 amino acids. DNA for the CDR3: TGTGCCAGCAGTTTAGGCCCGCCAGGCCTCTCCTACGAGCAGTACTTC. Translation gives CASSLGPPGLSYEQYF.

CDR3: CASRNGATNEKLFF. The CDR3 region has the DNA TGCGCCAGCAGGAACGGGGCAACTAATGAAAAACTGTTTTTT. This chain links TRBV5-1 with TRBJ1-4; D gene ambiguous. Germline assignment: CDR1 SGHRS and CDR2 YFSETQ. The V end was cut by 5 bases, the J end by 0 bases, with 8 bases between. The CDR3 has 14 residues.

J is TRBJ2-2 and V is TRBV5-4; 9 positions match TRBD2. Unmatched junction bases numbered 16, after V lost 4 bases and J lost 3 bases. CDR1 and CDR2 from the germline V gene are SGHNT and YYREEE (reference sequence). The CDR3 consists of 19 residues. CDR3 residues: CASSPPGTSLLRDTGELFF. The CDR3, as DNA: TGTGCCAGCAGCCCTCCGGGGACTAGCCTCCTCCGGGACACCGGGGAGCTGTTTTTT. Based on the CDR3 plus reference TRBV5-4 and TRBJ2-2, the full variable domain is ETGVTQSPTHLIKTRGQQVTLRCSSQSGHNTVSWYQQALGQGPQFIFQYYREEENGRGNFPPRFSGLQFPNYSSELNVNALELDDSALYLCASSPPGTSLLRDTGELFFGEGSRLTVL.

This clone occurred a few times. V is TRBV28 and J is TRBJ1-2; tentatively, D is TRBD1 (6 bases). The CDR3 has 15 residues. The V gene's germline CDR1 is MDHEN and CDR2 SYDVKM. Trimming removed 4 bases at V and 3 bases at J, with 15 bases between. Here the CDR3 reads CASSSTGIGDYGYTF. In DNA form, the CDR3 reads TGTGCCAGCAGTTCGACAGGCATTGGGGACTATGGCTACACCTTC.

The rearrangement uses TRBV11-2 and TRBJ2-7, with unresolved D. V was shortened by 2 bases and J by 2 bases, with 10 bases between the two germline ends. Germline V gene data show CDR1 as SGHAT and CDR2 as FQNNGV. This CDR3 is built from 14 residues. The CDR3 region has the DNA TGTGCCAGCAGCTTATCCTTCGTTACCTACGAGCAGTACTTC. Amino acids: CASSLSFVTYEQYF. Full variable domain (missing parts from reference TRBV11-2 and TRBJ2-7): EAGVAQSPRYKIIEKRQSVAFWCNPISGHATLYWYQQILGQGPKLLIQFQNNGVVDDSQLPKDRFSAERLKGVDSTLKIQPAKLEDSAVYLCASSLSFVTYEQYFGPGTRLTVT.

The chain employs TRBV9 and TRBJ2-5; possible D gene TRBD2, 7 bases. The V gene lost 7 bases and the J gene lost 3 bases, with 19 bases spanning the gap. Germline-derived CDR1 and CDR2 are SGDLS and YYNGEE. This CDR3 spans 15 amino acids. The chain's CDR3 is CASGGAGLAEETQYF. CDR3 in DNA: TGTGCCAGCGGGGGCGCTGGGCTAGCGGAAGAGACCCAGTACTTC.

This rearrangement joins TRBV5-6 to TRBJ2-5; tentatively, D is TRBD2 (6 bases). V was pared by 1 base and J by 0 bases, with 13 bases between. Per the germline V gene, CDR1 is SGHDT and CDR2 is YYEEEE. The CDR3 covers 16 residues. The CDR3 is CASSLRKGRYQETQYF. CDR3 in DNA: TGTGCCAGCAGCTTGCGGAAGGGGAGGTACCAAGAGACCCAGTACTTC.

This clone appeared a few times. The rearrangement joins TRBV7-2 to TRBJ1-2; 8 nucleotides align to TRBD1. Losses at the gene ends were 4 bases for V and 8 bases for J; bases not matched to a gene: 3. Germline CDR1 SGHTA, CDR2 FQGNSA. The CDR3 loop spans 12 amino acids. In DNA form, the CDR3 reads TGTGCCAGCAGCTCGGACAGGGTAGGCTACACCTTC. Amino acids: CASSSDRVGYTF.

The chain recombines TRBV28 with TRBJ2-7; TRBD1 matches at 7 bases. Per the germline V gene, CDR1 is MDHEN and CDR2 is SYDVKM. The CDR3 has 14 amino acids. V was clipped by 6 bases and J by 6 bases; unmatched bases: 11. The CDR3 DNA reads TGTGCCAGCAGCGTACAGGGACAGACCGGCGAGCAGTACTTC. It specifies CASSVQGQTGEQYF.

The chain recombines TRBV10-3 with TRBJ2-3, with D possibly being TRBD2 (6 bases). Germline CDR1 reads ENHRY; CDR2 reads SYGVKD. The CDR3 sequence is 14 residues long. Trimming stripped 6 bases from V and 5 bases from J, with 15 bases between. CDR3 sequence (DNA): TGTGCCATCAGGGAGACTAGTGAGCTAGATACGCAGTATTTT. Encoded protein: CAIRETSELDTQYF.

The chain couples TRBV7-3 to TRBJ2-1; 10 nucleotides align to TRBD2. This CDR3 is 15 amino acids long. Losses at the gene ends were 4 bases for V and 7 bases for J; bases not matched to a gene: 7. Germline CDR1 SGHTA, CDR2 FQGTGA. CDR3 nucleotides: TGTGCCAGCAGCTCAGCGGGAGGGCCCGGGAATGAGCAGTTCTTC. Encoded protein: CASSSAGGPGNEQFF.

This clone was detected only once. This sequence joins TRBV7-2 and TRBJ2-1; D is possibly TRBD2 (5 bases). This CDR3 spans 17 amino acids. Trimming shortened V by 3 bases and J by 0 bases, and 15 bases separated the two germline ends. CDR1 is SGHTA, CDR2 FQGNSA, per germline. CDR3 nucleotides: TGTGCCAGCAGCTTCGGACTTTGGACCCGCTCCTACAATGAGCAGTTCTTC. Its protein product is CASSFGLWTRSYNEQFF. Based on the CDR3 plus reference TRBV7-2 and TRBJ2-1, the full variable domain is GAGVSQSPSNKVTEKGKDVELRCDPISGHTALYWYRQSLGQGLEFLIYFQGNSAPDKSGLPSDRFSAERTGGSVSTLTIQRTQQEDSAVYLCASSFGLWTRSYNEQFFGPGTRLTVL.

This sequence joins TRBV19 and TRBJ1-1, with 9 positions matching TRBD1. Germline V gene data show CDR1 as LNHDA and CDR2 as SQIVND (reference sequence). The CDR3 covers 15 residues. V lost 5 bases and J lost 0; bases outside the gene matches: 4. The CDR3 DNA is TGTGCCAGTAGTGTAACAGGGGGCCTGAACACTGAAGCTTTCTTT. Its translation is CASSVTGGLNTEAFF.

As for this clone: This sample also contains other DNA sequences that code for the same CDR3. The rearrangement uses TRBV28 and TRBJ2-5, with a possible D match to TRBD1 (6 bases). Trimming removed 4 bases at V and 2 bases at J, with 8 bases between. CDR3 length: 13 amino acids. The V gene's germline CDR1 is MDHEN and CDR2 SYDVKM. The CDR3 here is CASSSGQQETQYF. CDR3 in DNA: TGTGCCAGCAGTTCCGGACAGCAAGAGACCCAGTACTTC. Full variable domain (outside the CDR3, taken from reference TRBV28 and TRBJ2-5): DVKVTQSSRYLVKRTGEKVFLECVQDMDHENMFWYRQDPGLGLRLIYFSYDVKMKEKGDIPEGYSVSREKKERFSLILESASTNQTSMYLCASSSGQQETQYFGPGTRLLVL.

This chain joins TRBV3-1 (or the pseudogene TRBV3-2) and TRBJ2-7; 10 bases align to TRBD2. The CDR3 is 15 residues long. From germline, CDR1 is LGHDT and CDR2 YNNKEL (reference sequence). With 4 bases clipped from V and 0 bases from J, the junction kept 3 bases outside the gene matches. The chain's CDR3 is CASSRTSGSSYEQYF. The CDR3 DNA sequence: TGTGCCAGCAGCCGGACTAGCGGTAGCTCCTACGAGCAGTACTTC.

This clone was observed once. The chain combines TRBV11-2 with TRBJ2-7; D gene uncertain. In germline, CDR1 is SGHAT, CDR2 FQNNGV. The CDR3 consists of 14 residues. The V end lost 3 bases, the J end lost 4 bases, and 13 bases lay between the germline ends. CDR3: CASSFASGFYEQYF. The CDR3 DNA sequence: TGTGCCAGCAGCTTTGCTTCGGGTTTTTACGAGCAGTACTTC.

The chain joins TRBV5-4 to TRBJ2-1; 8 bases are a match to TRBD2. The ends lost 1 base at V and 4 bases at J; junction bases unmatched: 7. This CDR3 contains 16 residues. Germline CDR1 and CDR2: SGHNT and YYREEE (reference sequence). This CDR3 reads CASSLRLAGRYNEQFF. For the CDR3, the DNA is TGTGCCAGCAGCTTGCGCTTAGCGGGGAGATACAATGAGCAGTTCTTC.

CDR3 nucleotides: TGTGCCAGCAGCTTAGCCGCCACAGACAGGGGGTATGGCTACACCTTC. This codes for CASSLAATDRGYGYTF. The chain uses TRBV7-9 and TRBJ1-2, with 9 bases matching TRBD1. In germline, CDR1 is SEHNR, CDR2 FQNEAQ (reference sequence). The CDR3 has 16 residues. Unmatched junction bases numbered 7, after V lost 0 bases and J lost 5 bases.

The chain recombines TRBV4-1 with TRBJ2-7; tentatively, D is TRBD2 (6 bases). The CDR3 runs 15 residues. The germline CDR1 and CDR2 sequences are MGHRA and YSYEKL. V gave up 0 bases and J gave up 3 bases, with 12 bases separating them. The CDR3 here is CASSQDSGRSYEQYF. The CDR3 coding sequence is TGCGCCAGCAGCCAAGATTCTGGGAGGAGCTACGAGCAGTACTTC.

V gene TRBV15 combines with J gene TRBJ1-1; 10 nucleotides line up with TRBD1. The junction had 4 bases not matched to a gene; V was cut back by 2 bases and J by 4 bases. The V gene's germline CDR1 is LNHNV and CDR2 YYDKDF (reference sequence). This CDR3 is built from 15 residues. The CDR3 bases are TGTGCCACCAGCAGACCTGACAGGGGGCTCACTGAAGCTTTCTTT. It yields the protein CATSRPDRGLTEAFF.

This rearrangement joins TRBV5-4 to TRBJ1-1, with 7 bases identical to TRBD1. J was trimmed by 8 bases and V by 3 bases; bases with no gene match: 4. Germline values: CDR1 SGHNT, CDR2 YYREEE (reference sequence). The CDR3 is 12 amino acids. The CDR3 coding sequence is TGTGCCAGCAGCTCGGGACAGCTAGAAGCTTTCTTT. Its protein product is CASSSGQLEAFF.

The rearrangement links TRBV14 to TRBJ1-2; no reliable D call. Germline V lookup: CDR1 SGHDN, CDR2 FVKESK. The CDR3 loop spans 13 amino acids. Trimming left V 1 base short and J 5 bases short, with 8 bases between. The CDR3 sequence is CASSQALLYGYTF. In DNA, the CDR3 is TGTGCCAGCAGCCAAGCCCTCCTATATGGCTACACCTTC.

The rearrangement uses TRBV5-6 and TRBJ1-2, with TRBD1 matching 7 bases. V dropped 6 bases and J dropped 0; count of bases not matched to a gene: 2. The germline gives CDR1 SGHDT, CDR2 YYEEEE. The CDR3 totals 13 residues. DNA of the CDR3: TGTGCCAGCAAACAGGGGTCTAACTATGGCTACACCTTC. Translating it yields CASKQGSNYGYTF. Combining the CDR3 with reference TRBV5-6 and TRBJ1-2 gives the whole variable domain DAGVTQSPTHLIKTRGQQVTLRCSPKSGHDTVSWYQQALGQGPQFIFQYYEEEERQRGNFPDRFSGHQFPNYSSELNVNALLLGDSALYLCASKQGSNYGYTFGSGTRLTVV.

The chain is built from TRBV28 and TRBJ1-4; 11 bases line up with TRBD1. Trimming took 2 bases from V and 6 from J; bases not matched to a gene: 11. CDR1 is MDHEN and CDR2 is SYDVKM in the germline V gene. The CDR3 totals 18 residues. For the CDR3, the DNA is TGTGCCAGCAGTTTACGGACAGGGGGCAGCCGTCCTTATGAAAAACTGTTTTTT. Protein: CASSLRTGGSRPYEKLFF.

This clone was seen a single time. This chain uses TRBV10-3 with TRBJ2-1, with 7 bases fitting TRBD2. In germline, CDR1 is ENHRY, CDR2 SYGVKD. This CDR3 contains 13 residues. The junction had 9 bases not matched to a gene; V was cut back by 9 bases and J by 7 bases. Here the CDR3 reads CAISQTSWNEQFF. As DNA, the CDR3 is TGTGCCATTTCTCAGACTAGCTGGAATGAGCAGTTCTTC.